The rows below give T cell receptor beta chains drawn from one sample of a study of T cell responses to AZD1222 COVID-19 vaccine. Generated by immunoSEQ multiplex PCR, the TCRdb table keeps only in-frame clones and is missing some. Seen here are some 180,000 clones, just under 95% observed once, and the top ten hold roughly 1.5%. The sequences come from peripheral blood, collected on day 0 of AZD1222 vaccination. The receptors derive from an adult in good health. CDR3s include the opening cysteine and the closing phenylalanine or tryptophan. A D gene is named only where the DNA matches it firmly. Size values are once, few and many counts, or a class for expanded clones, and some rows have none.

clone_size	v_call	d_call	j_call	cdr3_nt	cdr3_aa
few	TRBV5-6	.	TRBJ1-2	TGTGCCAGCAGCTTGGGCGGAGGTGGAGCTAACTATGGCTACACCTTC	CASSLGGGGANYGYTF
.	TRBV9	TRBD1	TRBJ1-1	TGTGCCAGCAGCCCTTACTCACAGGGGGGGAACACTGAAGCTTTCTTT	CASSPYSQGGNTEAFF
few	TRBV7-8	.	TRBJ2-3	TGTGCCAGCAGCTTAATTGGCGGCTCTAGCACAGATACGCAGTATTTT	CASSLIGGSSTDTQYF
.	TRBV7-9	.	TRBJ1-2	TGTGCCAGCAGGGACGGACTTAACTATGGCTACACCTTC	CASRDGLNYGYTF
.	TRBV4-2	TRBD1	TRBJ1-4	TGTGCCAGCAGCCAAGCCGGGACAGGGAATGAAAAACTGTTTTTT	CASSQAGTGNEKLFF
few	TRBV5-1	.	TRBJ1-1	TGCGCCAGCAGCTTTAGGGGGAACACTGAAGCTTTCTTT	CASSFRGNTEAFF
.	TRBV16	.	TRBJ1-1	TGTGCCAGCAGCCTTACAGGTTACACTGAAGCTTTCTTT	CASSLTGYTEAFF
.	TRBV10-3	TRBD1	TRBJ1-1	TGTGCCATCAGATCCGGGACAGGGGACTCTGAAGCTTTCTTT	CAIRSGTGDSEAFF
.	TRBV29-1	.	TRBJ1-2	TGCAGCGGCGGGCACAGAACCTATGGCTACACCTTC	CSGGHRTYGYTF
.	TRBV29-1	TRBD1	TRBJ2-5	TGCAGCGTACACACAGGGGGCCGGGGCGAGACCCAGTACTTC	CSVHTGGRGETQYF
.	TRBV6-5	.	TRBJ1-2	TGTGCCAGCAGTTCGCAGGACACAAACTATGGCTACACCTTC	CASSSQDTNYGYTF
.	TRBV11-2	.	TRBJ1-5	TGTGCCAGCAGCTTAGGGGTAAATCAGCCCCAGCATTTT	CASSLGVNQPQHF
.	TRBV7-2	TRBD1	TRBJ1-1	TGTGCCAGCAGCTTAAATGTCTTGGCGGCAGGGGGTTTCACTGAAGCTTTCTTT	CASSLNVLAAGGFTEAFF
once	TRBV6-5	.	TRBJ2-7	TGTGCCAGCAGCTCCGCCGGGACCCCCGCCTACGAGCAGTACTTC	CASSSAGTPAYEQYF
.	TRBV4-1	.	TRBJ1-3	TGCGCCAGCAGCCAAGACGGGTGGCCAGGGCCTTCTGGAAACACCATATATTTT	CASSQDGWPGPSGNTIYF
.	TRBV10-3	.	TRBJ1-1	TGTGCCATCAGTGCGATGAACACTGAAGCTTTCTTT	CAISAMNTEAFF
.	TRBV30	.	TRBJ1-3	TGTGCCTGGACACCTGGAAACACCATATATTTT	CAWTPGNTIYF
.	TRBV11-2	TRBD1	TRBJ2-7	TGTGCCAGCAGCTTGCCAACAGGGGTTCTCTCCTACGAGCAGTACTTC	CASSLPTGVLSYEQYF
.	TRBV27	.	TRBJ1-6	TGTGCCAGCAGTTCGAGTTGGAGCTCCTATAATTCACCCCTCCACTTT	CASSSSWSSYNSPLHF
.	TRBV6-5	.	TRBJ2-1	TGTGCCAGACCGCAGGGGAATGAGCAGTTCTTC	CARPQGNEQFF
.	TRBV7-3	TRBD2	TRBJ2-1	TGTGCCAGCAGCTTAAGCCGGACTAGCTTCGATGAGCAGTTCTTC	CASSLSRTSFDEQFF
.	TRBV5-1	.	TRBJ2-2	TGCGCCAGCAGATTGACAGACTCTGGCACCGGGGAGCTGTTTTTT	CASRLTDSGTGELFF
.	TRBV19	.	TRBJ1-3	TGTGCCAGTAGCACGGACAGCTCTGGAAACACCATATATTTT	CASSTDSSGNTIYF
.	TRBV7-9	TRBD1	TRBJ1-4	TGTGCCAGCAGTCGGGACAGGGTTGAAAAACTGTTTTTT	CASSRDRVEKLFF
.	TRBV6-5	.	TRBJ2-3	TGTGCCAGCACCCTTGGAGCAGGGTCCAGTACGCAGTATTTT	CASTLGAGSSTQYF